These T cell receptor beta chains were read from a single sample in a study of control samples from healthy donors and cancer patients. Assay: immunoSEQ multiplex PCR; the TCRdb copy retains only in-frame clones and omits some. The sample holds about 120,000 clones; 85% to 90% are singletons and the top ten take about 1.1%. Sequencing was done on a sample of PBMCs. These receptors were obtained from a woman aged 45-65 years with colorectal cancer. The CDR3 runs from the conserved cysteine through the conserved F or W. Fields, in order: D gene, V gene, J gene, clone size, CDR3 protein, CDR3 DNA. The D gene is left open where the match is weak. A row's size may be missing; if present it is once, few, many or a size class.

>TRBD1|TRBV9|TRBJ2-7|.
CASSARDRGEQYF
TGTGCCAGCAGCGCCAGGGACAGGGGCGAGCAGTACTTC
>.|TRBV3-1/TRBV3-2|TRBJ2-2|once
CASSQGFKPELFF
TGTGCCAGCAGCCAAGGTTTTAAGCCGGAGCTGTTTTTT
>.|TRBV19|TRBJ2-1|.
CASSIEGISGEQFF
TGTGCCAGTAGTATCGAGGGGATTTCAGGTGAGCAGTTCTTC
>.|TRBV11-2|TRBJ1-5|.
CASSSGSIGGKQPQHF
TGTGCCAGCAGCTCGGGGTCCATTGGGGGGAAACAGCCCCAGCATTTT
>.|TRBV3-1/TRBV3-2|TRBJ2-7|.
CASSLTYEQYF
TGTGCCAGCAGCCTAACCTACGAGCAGTACTTC
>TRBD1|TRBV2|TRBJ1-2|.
CAIQGPINYGYTF
TGTGCCATACAGGGGCCAATTAACTATGGCTACACCTTC
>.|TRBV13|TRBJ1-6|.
CASSDNPSKGIGSPLHF
TGTGCCAGCAGCGATAACCCTTCCAAGGGCATCGGTTCACCCCTCCACTTT
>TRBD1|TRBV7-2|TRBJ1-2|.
CASSLGQGYGYTF
TGTGCCAGCAGCTTAGGACAGGGGTATGGCTACACCTTC
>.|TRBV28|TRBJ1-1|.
CASSLLTGSGTTEAFF
TGTGCCAGCAGTCTCCTCACAGGGTCCGGGACCACTGAAGCTTTCTTT
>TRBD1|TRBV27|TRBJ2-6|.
CASSFYGQGFAGANVLTF
TGTGCCAGCAGTTTCTACGGACAGGGTTTCGCTGGGGCCAACGTCCTGACTTTC